This TCR beta chain was recovered during a study of CD8+CD57+ T cells in acquired aplastic anemia. Findings and caveats of the study: About 30 CD8+ CDR3 sequences occurred in both the patients and the controls.

Patients picked for sequencing had shown CD8+CD57+ cell expansion detected by flow cytometry. Blood samples were obtained from patients who had received no prior therapy. Genomic DNA served as template for TCR beta VDJ and CDR3 profiling. Via MiXCR, TCRdb re-called the reads, giving one row per CDR3 protein. This sample has some 170,000 distinct CDR3 sequences, with roughly 48% found just once. This clonotype was seen only once. Its antigen is not known. Trimming took off 4 bases at V and 8 bases at J, with 19 bases between the two ends. This CDR3 is 15 amino acids long. Germline CDR1 and CDR2: SGDLS and YYNGEE.

The sequenced sample consisted of sorted CD4+, CD8+, or CD8+CD57+ T cells (not recorded which) from PBMCs. The gene calls are TRBV9 and TRBJ2-1, with D perhaps matching TRBD1 (5 bases). This sequence originates from a human donor with aplastic anemia. The CDR3 protein is CASSILSTVSDEQFF. CDR3 in DNA: TGTGCCAGCAGCATTCTCTCGACAGTGAGCGATGAGCAGTTCTTC.